Listed below are T cell receptor beta chains from one sample, sequenced in a study of T cells expressing NK-cell markers. One entry per CDR3 protein, without DNA, is what TCRdb gives after re-calling the 5' RACE reads. The sample totals fewer than 550,000 distinct CDR3 sequences. The sequencing sample was made of blood T cells: a sorted CD56 or NKG2C T cell subset, CD4+ or CD8+ T cells, or bulk PBMC T cells (not recorded which). These receptors were collected from a woman between 45 and 65 years old in good health. Each CDR3 is given with its conserved first and last residue.

cdr3_length,v_call,j_call,cdr3_aa
15,TRBV12-3/TRBV12-4,TRBJ2-1,CASSLLAVSYNEQFF
14,TRBV12-3/TRBV12-4,TRBJ1-1,CASSVGGSSTEAFF
14,TRBV5-1,TRBJ2-1,CASTTGASYNEQFF
16,TRBV10-2,TRBJ2-1,CASSESRGAIYNEQFF
18,TRBV5-5,TRBJ2-1,CASSLGTPGFSSYNEQFF
14,TRBV15,TRBJ1-1,CATSRDLTTGEAFF
14,TRBV24-1,TRBJ2-1,CATTSTGGYNEQFF
14,TRBV7-3,TRBJ2-1,CASGGASGYNEQFF
20,TRBV25-1,TRBJ2-1,CASRAGGGLAGGRSYNEQFF
14,TRBV5-1,TRBJ2-2,CASSYGTNTGELFF
15,TRBV10-1,TRBJ2-1,CASSRISGNRNEQFF
17,TRBV5-1,TRBJ2-2,CASSKPVQGAPNGELFF
13,TRBV7-2,TRBJ2-1,CASSLLNYNEQFF
15,TRBV29-1,TRBJ2-1,CSVEDRERGWNEQFF
14,TRBV6-5,TRBJ2-2,CASRRTGNTGELFF
14,TRBV6-1,TRBJ2-7,CASSLRGTPLEQYF
13,TRBV25-1,TRBJ2-1,CASSGSGYNEQFF
15,TRBV5-1,TRBJ2-3,CASSLEGQVGATQYF
13,TRBV10-3,TRBJ2-1,CAIETSGRNEQFF
13,TRBV5-4,TRBJ1-5,CASSFGGVQPQHF
17,TRBV5-1,TRBJ2-2,CASTNVPDRGRTGELFF
16,TRBV2,TRBJ2-6,CASSAGEGAGANVLTF
13,TRBV28,TRBJ2-3,CASIGGGTDTQYF
12,TRBV6-1,TRBJ1-1,CASSEVDTEAFF
13,TRBV2,TRBJ2-3,CASSGQTTDTQYF
15,TRBV6-5,TRBJ1-1,CASSYPSPWGVEAFF
14,TRBV10-3,TRBJ2-3,CAISVVKSTDTQYF
16,TRBV5-1,TRBJ2-1,CASSSGLAGARDEQFF
15,TRBV5-1,TRBJ2-3,CASSRQGREVDTQYF
14,TRBV29-1,TRBJ2-3,CSVAQGVNTDTQYF
14,TRBV6-5,TRBJ1-3,CASTDRGPGNTIYF
20,TRBV3-1,TRBJ2-3,CASSLRTSGRAPASTDTQYF
16,TRBV6-5,TRBJ1-2,CASSSKRTAYLYGYTF
15,TRBV4-1,TRBJ2-3,CASSQDRLNTDTQYF
13,TRBV9,TRBJ2-1,CASSVVMGNEQFF
13,TRBV4-1,TRBJ2-7,CASSPSYSFEQYF
14,TRBV9,TRBJ2-1,CASSPSGGNNEQFF
17,TRBV29-1,TRBJ2-1,CSVEGDRQGNSYNEQFF
15,TRBV20-1,TRBJ2-7,CSARAGSGQGYEQYF